This TCR beta chain is drawn from a study of control samples from healthy donors and cancer patients. This table comes from immunoSEQ multiplex PCR, and its TCRdb copy is limited to in-frame clones, with some not included. Found here are some 49,000 clones, approximately 86% of them singletons; the top ten hold around 2.8%. Germline assignment: CDR1 SGHTA and CDR2 FQGNSA. The V end lost 5 bases, the J end lost 8 bases, and 12 bases lay between the germline ends. The CDR3 length is 12 residues. The sequence came from a woman in her forties or fifties with lung cancer. Sequencing was done on a sample of PBMCs. The chain recombines TRBV7-2 with TRBJ1-1; D is undetermined. Written as DNA, the CDR3 is TGTGCCAGCAGCAGAGACACGGCCGAAGCTTTCTTT. Its protein product is CASSRDTAEAFF.